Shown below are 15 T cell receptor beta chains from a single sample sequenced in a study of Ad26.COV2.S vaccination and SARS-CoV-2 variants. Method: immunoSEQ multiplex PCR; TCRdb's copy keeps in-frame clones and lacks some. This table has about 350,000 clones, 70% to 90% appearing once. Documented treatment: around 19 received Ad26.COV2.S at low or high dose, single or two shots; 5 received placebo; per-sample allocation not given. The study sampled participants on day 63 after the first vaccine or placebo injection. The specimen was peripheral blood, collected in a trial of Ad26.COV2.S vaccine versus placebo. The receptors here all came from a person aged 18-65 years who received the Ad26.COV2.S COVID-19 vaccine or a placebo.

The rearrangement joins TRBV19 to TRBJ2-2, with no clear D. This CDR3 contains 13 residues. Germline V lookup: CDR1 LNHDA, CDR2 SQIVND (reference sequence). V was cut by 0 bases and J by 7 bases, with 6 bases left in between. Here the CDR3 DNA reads TGTGCCAGTAGTATAGAAAATTACGGGGAGCTGTTTTTT. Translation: CASSIENYGELFF.

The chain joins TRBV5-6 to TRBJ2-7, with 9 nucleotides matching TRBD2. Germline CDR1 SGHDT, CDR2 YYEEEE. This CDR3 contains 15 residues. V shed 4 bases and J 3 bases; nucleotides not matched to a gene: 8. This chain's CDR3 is CASSAGFSGSYEQYF. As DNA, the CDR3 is TGTGCCAGCAGCGCAGGATTTAGCGGGAGCTACGAGCAGTACTTC.

The CDR3 DNA sequence: TGTGCCCACGACCCTGACAGGGGTGAAGCTTCAGATACGCAGTATTTT. Its translation: CAHDPDRGEASDTQYF. V is TRBV18 and J is TRBJ2-3; 8 bases are shared with TRBD1. The V gene end was trimmed by 11 bases and the J gene end by 4 bases; junction bases not matched to a gene: 17. CDR1 KGHSH and CDR2 LQKENI come from the germline V gene. The CDR3 loop spans 16 amino acids.

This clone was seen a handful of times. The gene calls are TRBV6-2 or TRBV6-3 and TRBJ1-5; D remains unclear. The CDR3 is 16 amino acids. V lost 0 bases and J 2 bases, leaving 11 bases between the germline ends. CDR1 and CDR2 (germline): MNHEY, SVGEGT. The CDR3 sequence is CASSYSGPRGNQPQHF. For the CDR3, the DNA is TGTGCCAGCAGTTACTCCGGGCCTAGGGGCAATCAGCCCCAGCATTTT.

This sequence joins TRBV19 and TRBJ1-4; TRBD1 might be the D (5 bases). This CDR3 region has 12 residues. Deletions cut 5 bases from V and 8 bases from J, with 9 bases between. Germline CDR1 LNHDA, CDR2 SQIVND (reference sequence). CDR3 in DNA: TGTGCCAGTAGTCCGGGACGCGAAAAACTGTTTTTT. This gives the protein CASSPGREKLFF.

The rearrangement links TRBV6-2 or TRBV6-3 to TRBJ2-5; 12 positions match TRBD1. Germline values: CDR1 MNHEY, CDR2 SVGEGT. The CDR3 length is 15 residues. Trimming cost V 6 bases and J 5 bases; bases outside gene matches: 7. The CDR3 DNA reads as TGTGCCAGCAGCCTGGGACAGGGGGCGGGGGAGACCCAGTACTTC. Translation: CASSLGQGAGETQYF.

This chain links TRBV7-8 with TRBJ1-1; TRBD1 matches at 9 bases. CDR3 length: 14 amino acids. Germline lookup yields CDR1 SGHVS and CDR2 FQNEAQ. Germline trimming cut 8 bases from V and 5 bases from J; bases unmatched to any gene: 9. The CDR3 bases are TGTGCCAGCGGATACACAGGGGGCAGGACTGAAGCTTTCTTT. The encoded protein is CASGYTGGRTEAFF.

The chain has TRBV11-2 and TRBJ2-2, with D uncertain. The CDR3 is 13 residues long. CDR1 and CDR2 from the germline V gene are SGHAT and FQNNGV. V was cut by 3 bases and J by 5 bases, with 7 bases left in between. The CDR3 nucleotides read TGTGCCAGCAGCTTTGACCAGACCGGGGAGCTGTTTTTT. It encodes CASSFDQTGELFF.

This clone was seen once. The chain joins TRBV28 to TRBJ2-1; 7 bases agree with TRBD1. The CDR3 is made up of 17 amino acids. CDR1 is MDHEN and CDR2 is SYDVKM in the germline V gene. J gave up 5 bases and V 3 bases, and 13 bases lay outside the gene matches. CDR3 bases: TGTGCCAGCAGTTTCTTTAATCTTGGGACAGAGAACAATGAGCAGTTCTTC. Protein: CASSFFNLGTENNEQFF. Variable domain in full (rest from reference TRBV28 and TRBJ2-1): DVKVTQSSRYLVKRTGEKVFLECVQDMDHENMFWYRQDPGLGLRLIYFSYDVKMKEKGDIPEGYSVSREKKERFSLILESASTNQTSMYLCASSFFNLGTENNEQFFGPGTRLTVL.

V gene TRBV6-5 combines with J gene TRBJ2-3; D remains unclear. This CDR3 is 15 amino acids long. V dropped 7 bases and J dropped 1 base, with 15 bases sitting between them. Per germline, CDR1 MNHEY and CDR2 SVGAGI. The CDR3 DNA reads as TGTGCCAGCACCCGAGCCGGTTCCCGCACAGATACGCAGTATTTT. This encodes CASTRAGSRTDTQYF.

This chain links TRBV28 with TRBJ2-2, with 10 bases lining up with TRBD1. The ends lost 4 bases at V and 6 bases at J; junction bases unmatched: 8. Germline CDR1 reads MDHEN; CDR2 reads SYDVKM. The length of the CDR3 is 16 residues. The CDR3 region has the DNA TGTGCCAGCAGTTCCGGACAGGGGGTAATACCCGGGGAGCTGTTTTTT. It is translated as CASSSGQGVIPGELFF.

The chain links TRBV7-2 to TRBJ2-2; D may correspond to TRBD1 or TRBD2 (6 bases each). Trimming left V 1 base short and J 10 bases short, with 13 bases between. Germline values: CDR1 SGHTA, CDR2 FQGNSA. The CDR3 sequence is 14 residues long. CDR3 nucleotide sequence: TGTGCCAGCAGCTTAGTCGGGGGCATCGTGGAGCTGTTTTTT. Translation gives CASSLVGGIVELFF.

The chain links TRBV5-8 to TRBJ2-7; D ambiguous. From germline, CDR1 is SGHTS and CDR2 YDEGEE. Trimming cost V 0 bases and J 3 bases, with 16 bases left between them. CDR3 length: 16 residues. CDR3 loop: CASSLARVTTHYEQYF. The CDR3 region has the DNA TGTGCCAGCAGCTTGGCCCGGGTCACTACGCACTACGAGCAGTACTTC. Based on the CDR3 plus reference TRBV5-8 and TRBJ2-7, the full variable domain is EAGVTQSPTHLIKTRGQQATLRCSPISGHTSVYWYQQALGLGLQFLLWYDEGEERNRGNFPPRFSGRQFPNYSSELNVNALELEDSALYLCASSLARVTTHYEQYFGPGTRLTVT.

CDR3 sequence (DNA): TGTGCCAGTGTGGACAGGGGATGGACTAATGAAAAACTGTTTTTT. This translates into CASVDRGWTNEKLFF. The V and J genes are TRBV19 and TRBJ1-4; TRBD1 matches at 9 bases. This CDR3 contains 15 residues. CDR1 and CDR2 (germline): LNHDA, SQIVND (reference sequence). V gave up 8 bases and J gave up 2 bases; unmatched junction bases: 6.

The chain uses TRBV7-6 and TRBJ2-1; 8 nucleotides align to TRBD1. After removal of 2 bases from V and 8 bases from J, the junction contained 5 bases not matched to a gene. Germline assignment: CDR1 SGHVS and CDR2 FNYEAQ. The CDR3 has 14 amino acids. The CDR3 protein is CASSLMDRAHEQFF. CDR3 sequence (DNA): TGTGCCAGCAGCTTAATGGACAGGGCCCATGAGCAGTTCTTC.